These T cell receptor beta chains were read from a single sample in a study of shared clonotypes between healthy human individuals. Sequencing was performed with immunoSEQ multiplex PCR; in TCRdb, only in-frame clones are kept and a portion is missing. The sample records 2 million to 2.5 million clones, approximately 96% being singletons. Sequenced input: naive CD4+ T cells sorted from blood. All receptors come from a man aged 18 to 29 in good health. CDR3s include the opening cysteine and the closing phenylalanine or tryptophan. Each record gives: V gene, J gene, clone size, D gene, CDR3 protein, CDR3 DNA. The D gene is left open where the match is weak. A clone size is listed for some rows: how often the clone was seen (once, few, many), or a class if it is expanded.

TRBV19,TRBJ1-2,-,-,CASSIGSRENYGYTF,TGTGCCAGTAGTATCGGGTCACGAGAGAATTATGGCTACACCTTC
TRBV2,TRBJ2-1,-,TRBD2,CASSDTGLAGTEQFF,TGTGCCAGCAGTGATACGGGACTAGCGGGAACCGAGCAGTTCTTC
TRBV7-2,TRBJ2-1,once,-,CASSPLQGPYNEQFF,TGTGCCAGCAGCCCCCTCCAGGGCCCGTACAATGAGCAGTTCTTC
TRBV28,TRBJ1-5,-,-,CASSSTSLSNQPQHF,TGTGCCAGCAGTTCGACAAGCCTTAGCAATCAGCCCCAGCATTTT
TRBV4-1,TRBJ1-5,-,TRBD1,CASSQDRTGISNQPQHF,TGCGCCAGCAGCCAAGACAGGACAGGGATCTCGAATCAGCCCCAGCATTTT
TRBV29-1,TRBJ2-7,-,-,CSVEPQGDPYEQYF,TGCAGCGTTGAGCCCCAGGGTGACCCCTACGAGCAGTACTTC
TRBV5-4,TRBJ1-4,-,-,CASSLDQGLSTNEKLFF,TGTGCCAGCAGCTTGGATCAGGGCCTGTCAACTAATGAAAAACTGTTTTTT
TRBV6-5,TRBJ1-6,-,-,CASRRDMYNSPLHF,TGTGCCAGCAGACGGGACATGTATAATTCACCCCTCCACTTT
TRBV18,TRBJ1-1,-,-,CASSPSTVFSEAFF,TGTGCCAGCTCACCGTCGACAGTCTTTTCTGAAGCTTTCTTT
TRBV6-1,TRBJ2-1,-,-,CASSDRDVGYNEQFF,TGTGCCAGCTCAGACCGCGACGTTGGCTACAATGAGCAGTTCTTC
TRBV9,TRBJ2-5,-,TRBD1,CASSGPPGQGSQETQYF,TGTGCCAGCAGCGGGCCCCCGGGACAGGGGTCCCAAGAGACCCAGTACTTC
TRBV28,TRBJ1-2,-,-,CASSLVGNYGYTF,TGTGCCAGCAGTTTAGTCGGGAACTATGGCTACACCTTC
TRBV27,TRBJ2-5,-,-,CASRDTGRETQYF,TGTGCCAGCAGGGACACGGGGAGGGAGACCCAGTACTTC
TRBV6-1,TRBJ2-7,-,TRBD1,CASSEIGLRTGGPLGFYEQYF,TGTGCCAGCAGTGAAATTGGGCTAAGGACAGGGGGCCCGCTTGGGTTCTACGAGCAGTACTTC
TRBV7-9,TRBJ1-4,-,TRBD1,CASSPTGPWEKLFF,TGTGCCAGCAGCCCGACAGGGCCGTGGGAAAAACTGTTTTTT
TRBV5-6,TRBJ2-5,-,-,CASSRTANSQETQYF,TGTGCCAGCAGCCGGACAGCCAACTCTCAAGAGACCCAGTACTTC
TRBV7-9,TRBJ2-3,-,TRBD2,CASSSLRTSGMGPDTQYF,TGTGCCAGCAGCTCCCTAAGGACTAGCGGGATGGGTCCAGATACGCAGTATTTT
TRBV6-1,TRBJ2-3,-,-,CASSEALGDTQYF,TGTGCCAGCAGTGAAGCTCTGGGAGATACGCAGTATTTT
TRBV18,TRBJ2-2,-,-,CASSPPPGNTGELFF,TGTGCCAGCTCACCACCACCGGGAAACACCGGGGAGCTGTTTTTT
TRBV2,TRBJ1-6,once,TRBD1,CASSFDRGGSPLHF,TGTGCCAGCAGTTTTGACAGGGGGGGCTCACCCCTCCACTTT
TRBV2,TRBJ1-5,-,-,CASSVEGSSNQPQHF,TGTGCCAGCAGTGTGGAAGGGTCGAGCAATCAGCCCCAGCATTTT
TRBV18,TRBJ2-7,-,-,CASSPQNREKGEQYF,TGTGCCAGCTCACCACAAAACAGGGAAAAGGGTGAGCAGTACTTC
TRBV7-6,TRBJ2-2,-,TRBD2,CASSSSGNTGELFF,TGTGCCAGCAGCTCTAGCGGGAACACCGGGGAGCTGTTTTTT
TRBV5-1,TRBJ1-1,-,-,CASSLDGGPAEAFF,TGCGCCAGCAGCTTGGATGGGGGTCCCGCTGAAGCTTTCTTT
TRBV30,TRBJ2-7,-,TRBD2,CAWSVRDRVSLAGGESSYEQYF,TGTGCCTGGAGTGTCCGCGACAGGGTTTCACTAGCGGGGGGGGAGAGCTCCTACGAGCAGTACTTC
TRBV7-8,TRBJ1-1,-,-,CASSNLNTEAFF,TGTGCCAGCAGTAACCTGAACACTGAAGCTTTCTTT